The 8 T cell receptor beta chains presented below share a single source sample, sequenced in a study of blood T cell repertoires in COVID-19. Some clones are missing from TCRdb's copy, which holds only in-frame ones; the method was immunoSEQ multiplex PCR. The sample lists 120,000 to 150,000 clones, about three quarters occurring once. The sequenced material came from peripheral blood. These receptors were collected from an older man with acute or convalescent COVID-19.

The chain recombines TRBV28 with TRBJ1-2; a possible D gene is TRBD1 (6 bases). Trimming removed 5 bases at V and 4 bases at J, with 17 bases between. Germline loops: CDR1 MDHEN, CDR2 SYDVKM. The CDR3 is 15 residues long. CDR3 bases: TGTGCCAGCAGTACAGGGCGGGGGGTAGTCTATGGCTACACCTTC. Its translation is CASSTGRGVVYGYTF.

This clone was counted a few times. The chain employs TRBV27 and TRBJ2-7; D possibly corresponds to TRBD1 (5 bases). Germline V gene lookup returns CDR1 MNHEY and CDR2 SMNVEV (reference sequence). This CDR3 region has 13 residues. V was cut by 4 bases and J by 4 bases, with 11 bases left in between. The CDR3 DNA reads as TGTGCCAGCAGTTGGGGCAGAGCGTACGAGCAGTACTTC. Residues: CASSWGRAYEQYF.

The CDR3 protein is CASSERVNNQPQHF. The DNA for the CDR3 is TGTGCCAGCAGTGAACGAGTTAACAATCAGCCCCAGCATTTT. V is TRBV2 and J is TRBJ1-5; D remains ambiguous. V gave up 2 bases and J gave up 3 bases, with 8 bases separating them. CDR1 is SNHLY and CDR2 is FYNNEI in the germline V gene. The CDR3 loop spans 14 amino acids.

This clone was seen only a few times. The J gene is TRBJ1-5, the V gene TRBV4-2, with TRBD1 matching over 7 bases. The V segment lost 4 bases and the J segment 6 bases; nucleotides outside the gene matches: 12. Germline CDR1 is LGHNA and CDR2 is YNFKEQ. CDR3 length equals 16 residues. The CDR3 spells CASSLGQDLEGQPQHF. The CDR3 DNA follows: TGTGCCAGCAGCCTAGGACAGGACTTAGAGGGTCAGCCCCAGCATTTT.

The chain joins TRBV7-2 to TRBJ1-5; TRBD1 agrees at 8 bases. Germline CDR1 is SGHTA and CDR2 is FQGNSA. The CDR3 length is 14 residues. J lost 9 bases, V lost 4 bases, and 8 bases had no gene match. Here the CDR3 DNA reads TGTGCCAGCAGCTCCACAGGGGGTAGCTGGCCCCAGCATTTT. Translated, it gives CASSSTGGSWPQHF.

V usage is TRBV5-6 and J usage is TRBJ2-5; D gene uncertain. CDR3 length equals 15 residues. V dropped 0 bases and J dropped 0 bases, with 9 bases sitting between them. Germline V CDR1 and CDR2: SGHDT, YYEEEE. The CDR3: CASSLASTYQETQYF. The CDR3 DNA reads TGTGCCAGCAGCTTGGCTTCTACGTACCAAGAGACCCAGTACTTC.

The CDR3 coding sequence is TGTGCCAGCAGTTACGGGGCTGCCTACGAGCAGTACTTC. This codes for CASSYGAAYEQYF. This chain links TRBV6-6 with TRBJ2-7; a possible D gene is TRBD1 (5 bases). This CDR3 is built from 13 residues. Germline values: CDR1 MNHNY, CDR2 SVGAGI (reference sequence). The V gene lost 2 bases and the J gene lost 2 bases, with 7 bases spanning the gap.

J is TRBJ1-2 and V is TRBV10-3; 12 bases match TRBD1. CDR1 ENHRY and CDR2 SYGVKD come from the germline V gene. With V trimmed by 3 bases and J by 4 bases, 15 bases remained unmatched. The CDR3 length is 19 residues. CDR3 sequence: CAISEILGTGGGNSYGYTF. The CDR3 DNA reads TGTGCCATCAGTGAAATTCTTGGGACAGGGGGCGGTAATAGCTATGGCTACACCTTC.